The 24 T cell receptor beta chains in this list originate from one sample, sequenced in a study of molecular identifiers for immune sequencing clone quantification. One entry per CDR3 protein results from TCRdb running MiXCR on the PCR reads. The sample carries tens of thousands of distinct CDR3 sequences, about 19% recorded once. The sequenced sample was naive CD8+ T cells from blood, with Jurkat cell RNA spiked in. Specified subset: FACS-sorted CD8+CD4-CCR7+CD45RA+ naive T cells. The origin of the receptors is a human donor in good health. Some libraries in this study had Jurkat cell RNA spiked in.

To note about this clonotype: A much larger clone differs by one base, so this may be a read error. This sequence joins TRBV12-5 and TRBJ2-3; D is ambiguous. Germline V lookup: CDR1 LGHNT, CDR2 FRNRAP. V was cut by 6 bases and J by 0 bases, with 13 bases left in between. There are 15 residues in the CDR3. CDR3 residues: CASGRQARSTDTQYF. CDR3 DNA: TGTGCTAGTGGCCGCCAGGCCAGAAGCACAGATACGCAGTATTTT.

Many counts were recorded for this clonotype. CDR3 protein: CASSSIVETQYF. CDR3 in DNA: TGTGCCAGCAGCTCGATAGTGGAGACCCAGTACTTC. This chain joins TRBV11-2 and TRBJ2-5; no reliable D call. Germline V gene lookup returns CDR1 SGHAT and CDR2 FQNNGV. V dropped 4 bases and J dropped 5 bases, with 8 bases sitting between them. This CDR3 is built from 12 residues.

There are many counts of this clonotype. The chain couples TRBV12-3 or TRBV12-4 to TRBJ1-1; D gene unclear. This CDR3 contains 14 residues. The ends were cut back, 4 bases at V and 1 base at J, with 10 bases in the middle. The CDR3 DNA follows: TGTGCCAGCAGTTCCCGGGGAACGAACACTGAAGCTTTCTTT. This gives the protein CASSSRGTNTEAFF.

This clonotype was observed at least ten times. This sequence joins TRBV7-6 and TRBJ2-3, with D hard to call. The CDR3 has 13 amino acids. Germline V gene sequence: CDR1 SGHVS, CDR2 FNYEAQ. The germline V and J ends were trimmed by 4 bases and 1 base, with 6 bases remaining between them. The CDR3 spells CASSSSGTDTQYF. The CDR3 bases are TGTGCCAGCAGCTCGAGTGGCACAGATACGCAGTATTTT.

The sample holds many counts of this clonotype. The chain uses TRBV27 and TRBJ1-5, with a possible D match to TRBD1 (5 bases). The germline V and J ends were trimmed by 7 bases and 6 bases, with 13 bases remaining between them. Germline CDR1 and CDR2: MNHEY and SMNVEV (reference sequence). The CDR3 runs to 13 residues. The CDR3 spells CASTVQQGQPQHF. CDR3 DNA sequence: TGTGCCAGCACTGTTCAGCAGGGTCAGCCCCAGCATTTT.

Ten or more counts support this clonotype. The chain combines TRBV7-6 with TRBJ2-3; D remains ambiguous. The length of the CDR3 is 17 residues. CDR1 SGHVS and CDR2 FNYEAQ come from the germline V gene. Between the trimmed V and J ends, which lost 5 bases and 0 bases, there was a span of 18 bases. This CDR3 reads CASSPSAAKASTDTQYF. The CDR3 coding sequence is TGTGCCAGCAGCCCGTCGGCGGCAAAGGCTAGCACAGATACGCAGTATTTT.

The chain couples TRBV11-1 to TRBJ2-7, with a tentative D call TRBD2 (6 bases). This CDR3 spans 14 amino acids. Germline lookup yields CDR1 SGHAT and CDR2 FQDESV (reference sequence). V lost 4 bases and J 6 bases, leaving 16 bases between the germline ends. The CDR3 loop is CASSSVPSGGEQYF. The CDR3 DNA sequence: TGTGCCAGCAGCTCCGTACCTTCCGGGGGCGAGCAGTACTTC.

This clonotype came up many times. The V and J genes are TRBV5-8 and TRBJ2-1; D is ambiguous. This CDR3 contains 15 residues. Trimming left V 5 bases short and J 1 base short, with 13 bases between. Germline V gene sequence: CDR1 SGHTS, CDR2 YDEGEE. The CDR3 is CASSYGVGSYNEQFF. The CDR3 DNA reads TGTGCCAGCAGTTATGGAGTGGGGTCCTACAATGAGCAGTTCTTC. The variable domain in full, with the rest retrieved from reference TRBV5-8 and TRBJ2-1, is EAGVTQSPTHLIKTRGQQATLRCSPISGHTSVYWYQQALGLGLQFLLWYDEGEERNRGNFPPRFSGRQFPNYSSELNVNALELEDSALYLCASSYGVGSYNEQFFGPGTRLTVL.

Of note for this clonotype: A single base separates this from a much larger clone, so it may be a read error. The chain joins TRBV20-1 to TRBJ1-5; 8 positions agree with TRBD1. After removal of 3 bases from V and 6 bases from J, the junction contained 10 bases not matched to a gene. The germline gives CDR1 DFQATT, CDR2 SNEGSKA (reference sequence). The CDR3 length is 15 residues. For the CDR3, the DNA is TGCAGTGCTAGGGAGTGGGCAGGGGGCAGTCAGCCCCAGCATTTT. Translation: CSAREWAGGSQPQHF.

This clonotype was seen repeatedly, ten times or more. This rearrangement joins TRBV27 to TRBJ2-3, with 8 bases fitting TRBD2. From germline, CDR1 is MNHEY and CDR2 SMNVEV (reference sequence). There are 13 residues in the CDR3. Trimming at V came to 7 bases and at J to 8 bases, leaving 8 bases not matched to a gene. CDR3 in amino acids: CASTPSGTSTQYF. The CDR3 bases are TGTGCCAGCACCCCCTCGGGGACTAGTACGCAGTATTTT.

This clonotype was counted ten times or more. The chain combines TRBV14 with TRBJ2-3; 7 nucleotides align to TRBD1. J gave up 0 bases and V 1 base, and 13 bases lay outside the gene matches. This CDR3 contains 19 residues. Germline-derived CDR1 and CDR2 are SGHDN and FVKESK. CDR3 coding DNA: TGTGCCAGCAGCCAAGGGGACAGACGATTTAACCCTAGCACAGATACGCAGTATTTT. This gives the protein CASSQGDRRFNPSTDTQYF. The full variable domain, its missing parts supplied by reference TRBV14 and TRBJ2-3, is EAGVTQFPSHSVIEKGQTVTLRCDPISGHDNLYWYRRVMGKEIKFLLHFVKESKQDESGMPNNRFLAERTGGTYSTLKVQPAELEDSGVYFCASSQGDRRFNPSTDTQYFGPGTRLTVL.

This clonotype was counted at least ten times. V is TRBV7-6 and J is TRBJ2-7, with D perhaps matching TRBD1 (5 bases). Trimming removed 6 bases from V and 6 bases from J, with 15 bases in between. Germline V gives CDR1 SGHVS, CDR2 FNYEAQ. The CDR3 totals 13 residues. As DNA, the CDR3 is TGTGCCAGCAGTCTGACAGAATCTGGCGAGCAGTACTTC. Translating gives CASSLTESGEQYF.

Ten or more counts support this clonotype. The rearrangement joins TRBV9 to TRBJ2-2; TRBD2 agrees at 15 bases. Germline CDR1 is SGDLS and CDR2 is YYNGEE. V trimming: 2 bases; J trimming: 3 bases; junction bases outside the gene matches: 17. The CDR3 is made up of 22 amino acids. CDR3 residues: CASSVTPRGRTSGRGDTGELFF. CDR3 in DNA: TGTGCCAGCAGCGTCACCCCCCGAGGGAGGACTAGCGGGAGGGGAGACACCGGGGAGCTGTTTTTT.

This clonotype was recorded many times. The CDR3 region has the DNA TGTGCCAGCAGCCCCACCGGGCATTGGTTGGCAGAGGACACCATATATTTT. Translation: CASSPTGHWLAEDTIYF. This chain uses TRBV7-9 with TRBJ1-3, with unresolved D. Germline-derived CDR1 and CDR2 are SEHNR and FQNEAQ (reference sequence). CDR3 length equals 17 residues. Trimming cost V 5 bases and J 8 bases, with 25 bases left between them.

This clonotype was picked up many times. This rearrangement joins TRBV30 to TRBJ1-5; no clear D. V lost 0 bases to trimming and J lost 2 bases, with 5 bases between them. The CDR3 runs to 13 residues. Germline V gene lookup returns CDR1 GTSNPN and CDR2 SVGIG (reference sequence). In DNA form, the CDR3 reads TGTGCCTGGAGTGTGGCAGGCAATCAGCCCCAGCATTTT. Translation: CAWSVAGNQPQHF. Together with reference TRBV30 and TRBJ1-5, the CDR3 gives the full variable domain: SQTIHQWPATLVQPVGSPLSLECTVEGTSNPNLYWYRQAAGRGLQLLFYSVGIGQISSEVPQNLSASRPQDRQFILSSKKLLLSDSGFYLCAWSVAGNQPQHFGDGTRLSIL.

Regarding this clonotype: A much larger clone differs by one base, so this may be a read error. The V gene is TRBV5-3, the J gene TRBJ2-7; 7 nucleotides align to TRBD2. TRBV5-3 falls under the ORF class, with uncertain function. The trim removed 8 bases at V and 8 bases at J, leaving 13 bases unmatched. CDR3 size: 13 residues. CDR3 protein: CASSEGLGEKQYF. The DNA for the CDR3 is TGTGCCAGCAGCGAAGGACTAGGTGAAAAGCAGTACTTC.

This clonotype was seen a few times. Possible read error: a much larger clone is one base away. The CDR3 spells CASSPYTSGGAYKEQFF. Here the CDR3 DNA reads TGTGCCAGCAGCCCCTATACTAGCGGGGGGGCCTACAAGGAGCAGTTCTTC. The chain couples TRBV7-2 to TRBJ2-1, with 13 bases that match TRBD2. The germline CDR1 and CDR2 sequences are SGHTA and FQGNSA. The CDR3 runs to 17 residues.

The table lists this clonotype with many counts. V usage is TRBV19 and J usage is TRBJ2-7; tentative D call: TRBD2 (6 bases). The CDR3 contains 14 residues. V lost 5 bases, J lost 6 bases, and 17 bases lay in between. The germline V gene has CDR1 LNHDA and CDR2 SQIVND (reference sequence). Here the CDR3 DNA reads TGTGCCAGTAGTCCCGGAAGCAGCGGGTTCGAGCAGTACTTC. The encoded protein is CASSPGSSGFEQYF.

Many counts were recorded for this clonotype. This rearrangement joins TRBV13 to TRBJ2-6, with a weak D call TRBD2 (5 bases). Germline V CDR1 and CDR2: PRHDT, FYEKMQ (reference sequence). This CDR3 is 16 amino acids long. The V and J ends lost 3 bases and 2 bases respectively, with 11 bases between them. CDR3 in DNA: TGTGCCAGCAGCTTGCCCGGGGAAGCTGGGGCCAACGTCCTGACTTTC. It translates to CASSLPGEAGANVLTF.

This clonotype was counted at least ten times. DNA of the CDR3: TGTGCCAGCAGTTTTAGGGGGTTAGCCAAAAACATTCAGTACTTC. Translating gives CASSFRGLAKNIQYF. The chain recombines TRBV28 with TRBJ2-4; weak D call: TRBD1 (6 bases). Trimming pared 3 bases from V and 0 bases from J, leaving 9 bases between. The CDR3 loop spans 15 amino acids. Germline V CDR1 and CDR2: MDHEN, SYDVKM.

Only a few counts were recorded for this clonotype. A much larger clone differs by one base, so this may be a read error. The chain couples TRBV27 to TRBJ2-7; D gene unclear. Germline loops: CDR1 MNHEY, CDR2 SMNVEV (reference sequence). With 5 bases removed from V and 4 bases from J, the gap between germline ends came to 18 bases. The CDR3 has 15 residues. CDR3 in amino acids: CASSPSLGPIYEQYF. The CDR3 region has the DNA TGTGCCAGCAGTCCGTCTTTAGGGCCTATTTACGAGCAGTACTTC.

The sample holds many counts of this clonotype. The chain joins TRBV6-5 to TRBJ1-1, with 12 bases lining up with TRBD1. The V gene end was trimmed by 0 bases and the J gene end by 1 base; junction bases not matched to a gene: 9. This CDR3 has 19 residues. CDR1 and CDR2 from the germline V gene are MNHEY and SVGAGI. CDR3 amino acids: CASSYSTGDRGPRNTEAFF. The CDR3 DNA is TGTGCCAGCAGTTACTCCACCGGGGACAGGGGGCCCCGGAACACTGAAGCTTTCTTT.

In its sample, this clonotype was seen many times. At one of its ends the junction is not consistent with the germline gene, which may arise from a read error. The rearrangement uses TRBV9 and TRBJ1-1; the match to TRBD1 covers 10 bases. Germline values: CDR1 SGDLS, CDR2 YYNGEE. The CDR3 spans 13 residues. The CDR3 sequence is CASGVTGGSEAFF. The CDR3 nucleotides read TGTGCCAGCGGCGTGACAGGGGGCTCTGAAGCTTTCTTT.

This clonotype was seen ten or more times. The gene calls are TRBV6-6 and TRBJ2-5; the D gene is possibly TRBD1 (6 bases). The CDR3 contains 17 residues. CDR1 and CDR2 (germline): MNHNY, SVGAGI (reference sequence). V was trimmed by 7 bases and J by 2 bases, leaving 23 bases between them. The CDR3 loop is CASIYTKDSSRQETQYF. CDR3 nucleotides: TGTGCCAGCATCTACACTAAGGACAGTTCCCGGCAAGAGACCCAGTACTTC.